Below are 22 T cell receptor beta chains sequenced from a single sample in a study of shared clonotypes between healthy human individuals. Generated by immunoSEQ multiplex PCR, the TCRdb table keeps only in-frame clones and is missing some. The sample shows about 2.2 million clones, just under 95% of them seen only once. Terminally differentiated effector memory CD45RA+ cells were left out of the naive CD8 fraction, which was CD45RO-negative and positively selected for CCR7. Material: naive CD8+ T cells from PBMCs. These receptors originate from a man younger than 30 in good health. Some clones in this sample may be carry-over from other donors' samples.

The gene calls are TRBV27 and TRBJ2-2; the match to TRBD2 covers 9 bases. CDR1 and CDR2 (germline): MNHEY, SMNVEV (reference sequence). There are 16 residues in the CDR3. The ends lost 4 bases at V and 8 bases at J; junction bases unmatched: 11. The CDR3 DNA reads as TGTGCCAGCAGTTCCCCGACTAGCGGTGGGTTAGGGGAGCTGTTTTTT. This sequence encodes CASSSPTSGGLGELFF.

The genes are TRBV27 and TRBJ2-3; D is perhaps TRBD2 (5 bases). The CDR3 contains 13 residues. V lost 0 bases to trimming and J lost 11 bases, with 12 bases between them. Germline CDR1 reads MNHEY; CDR2 reads SMNVEV (reference sequence). For the CDR3, the DNA is TGTGCCAGCAGTTTATCGGGAGAATGGGTGCAGTATTTT. Residues: CASSLSGEWVQYF.

Points on this clone: The same CDR3 also results from other DNA sequences found in this sample. The chain couples TRBV19 to TRBJ2-3, with TRBD1 identical over 8 bases. CDR3 length equals 16 residues. Trimming removed 2 bases from V and 0 bases from J; junction bases left unmatched: 4. The germline CDR1 and CDR2 sequences are LNHDA and SQIVND (reference sequence). The CDR3 DNA follows: TGTGCCAGTAGTATACTGGGGACAGGTAGCACAGATACGCAGTATTTT. Its protein product is CASSILGTGSTDTQYF.

The rearrangement uses TRBV4-1 and TRBJ2-1; TRBD2 is a possible D gene (7 bases). V was cut by 1 base and J by 6 bases, with 19 bases left in between. The CDR3 has 17 residues. Germline CDR1 MGHRA, CDR2 YSYEKL. DNA for the CDR3: TGCGCCAGCAGCCAAGCTTCCGGGACAAGGACTAGCAATGAGCAGTTCTTC. This codes for CASSQASGTRTSNEQFF.

In the case of this clone: Other DNA sequences in this sample translate to the same CDR3. The chain has TRBV27 and TRBJ2-1, with 10 bases matching TRBD2. The CDR3 sequence is 15 residues long. V trimming: 4 bases; J trimming: 4 bases; junction bases outside the gene matches: 4. From germline, CDR1 is MNHEY and CDR2 SMNVEV (reference sequence). The CDR3 coding sequence is TGTGCCAGCAGTTACGGACTAGCGGAATACAATGAGCAGTTCTTC. Protein product: CASSYGLAEYNEQFF.

The gene calls are TRBV7-9 and TRBJ2-1; D is unresolved. The CDR3 covers 16 residues. CDR1 SEHNR and CDR2 FQNEAQ come from the germline V gene (reference sequence). The V end was cut by 7 bases, the J end by 0 bases, with 16 bases between. The CDR3 protein is CASTTSRVGSYNEQFF. The CDR3, as DNA: TGTGCCAGCACCACCTCTAGGGTTGGCTCCTACAATGAGCAGTTCTTC.

The CDR3 sequence: CASTPYRGLEQYF. CDR3 nucleotides: TGTGCCAGCACCCCATATAGGGGGCTCGAGCAGTACTTC. The genes are TRBV27 and TRBJ2-7, with 7 bases fitting TRBD1. The CDR3 is 13 residues long. The V segment lost 7 bases and the J segment 6 bases; nucleotides outside the gene matches: 9. Germline V gives CDR1 MNHEY, CDR2 SMNVEV (reference sequence).

This chain joins TRBV4-1 and TRBJ1-1; D is perhaps TRBD1 (6 bases). V was cut by 1 base and J by 6 bases, with 12 bases left in between. Germline-derived CDR1 and CDR2 are MGHRA and YSYEKL. The CDR3 length is 14 residues. CDR3 region: CASSQVKGGPEAFF. CDR3 DNA sequence: TGCGCCAGCAGCCAAGTTAAGGGGGGTCCTGAAGCTTTCTTT.

The chain combines TRBV15 with TRBJ2-1; 9 positions match TRBD2. V shed 6 bases and J 5 bases; nucleotides not matched to a gene: 8. This CDR3 comprises 15 residues. The germline gives CDR1 LNHNV, CDR2 YYDKDF (reference sequence). The CDR3 sequence: CATRHRTSADNEQFF. The CDR3 bases are TGTGCCACCAGACATCGGACTAGCGCCGACAATGAGCAGTTCTTC.

This clone was detected once. The chain uses TRBV27 and TRBJ1-5; 7 nucleotides align to TRBD1. Germline V gene sequence: CDR1 MNHEY, CDR2 SMNVEV (reference sequence). The CDR3 length is 16 residues. The ends lost 4 bases at V and 6 bases at J; junction bases unmatched: 12. The DNA for the CDR3 is TGTGCCAGCAGTTCTCAGGGGGTCAGGGCGGTTCAGCCCCAGCATTTT. Translation gives CASSSQGVRAVQPQHF.

V and J are TRBV7-8 and TRBJ1-2; TRBD1 might be the D (5 bases). The CDR3 runs 12 residues. The germline CDR1 and CDR2 sequences are SGHVS and FQNEAQ. Trimming removed 5 bases from V and 3 bases from J, with 7 bases in between. In nucleotides, the CDR3 is TGTGCCAGCAGCCGGGGGTACTATGGCTACACCTTC. Translating gives CASSRGYYGYTF.

This clone occurred once. This chain connects TRBV28 to TRBJ2-3, with D possibly being TRBD2 (7 bases). Deletions cut 6 bases from V and 5 bases from J, with 24 bases between. Looked up from germline, CDR1 is MDHEN and CDR2 is SYDVKM. CDR3 size: 17 residues. The CDR3 region is CASRITGRESPRDTQYF. DNA of the CDR3: TGTGCCAGCAGAATCACAGGGCGGGAGTCCCCGCGAGATACGCAGTATTTT. Looking up the rest from reference TRBV28 and TRBJ2-3 gives the full variable domain: DVKVTQSSRYLVKRTGEKVFLECVQDMDHENMFWYRQDPGLGLRLIYFSYDVKMKEKGDIPEGYSVSREKKERFSLILESASTNQTSMYLCASRITGRESPRDTQYFGPGTRLTVL.

This CDR3 reads CASRADRAAEQYF. As DNA, the CDR3 is TGCGCCAGCAGGGCGGACAGGGCGGCCGAGCAGTACTTC. This chain connects TRBV10-1 to TRBJ2-7; 8 bases agree with TRBD1. J was trimmed by 6 bases and V by 6 bases; bases with no gene match: 7. The CDR3 is 13 residues long. CDR1 is WNHNN, CDR2 SYGVQD, per germline (reference sequence).

Regarding this clone: Within the sample, other DNA sequences also encode this same CDR3. This sequence joins TRBV9 and TRBJ1-1; D unclear. In germline, CDR1 is SGDLS, CDR2 YYNGEE. The CDR3 is made up of 13 amino acids. Trimming removed 1 base at V and 0 bases at J, with 4 bases between. DNA for the CDR3: TGTGCCAGCAGCGTATGGCTGAACACTGAAGCTTTCTTT. Translated, it gives CASSVWLNTEAFF.

The chain carries TRBV5-6 and TRBJ1-1; no firm D call. This CDR3 has 15 residues. The V end was cut by 1 base, the J end by 3 bases, with 13 bases between. CDR1 SGHDT and CDR2 YYEEEE come from the germline V gene. CDR3 amino acids: CASSLHPEDDTEAFF. CDR3 DNA: TGTGCCAGCAGCTTGCACCCGGAGGACGACACTGAAGCTTTCTTT.

The chain combines TRBV7-9 with TRBJ1-4; D remains unclear. CDR3 size: 13 residues. CDR1 SEHNR and CDR2 FQNEAQ come from the germline V gene (reference sequence). V gave up 1 base and J gave up 8 bases, with 8 bases separating them. The CDR3 is CASSLGGSEKLFF. The CDR3 DNA reads as TGTGCCAGCAGCTTAGGCGGTTCCGAAAAACTGTTTTTT.

The table lists this clone with a count of one. This chain links TRBV27 with TRBJ2-2, with TRBD2 as a possible D gene (5 bases). Trimming stripped 6 bases from V and 1 base from J, with 12 bases between. CDR3 length equals 15 residues. The germline V gene encodes CDR1 MNHEY and CDR2 SMNVEV (reference sequence). CDR3 residues: CASSEDSLNTGELFF. The CDR3 region has the DNA TGTGCCAGCAGCGAGGACTCTCTGAACACCGGGGAGCTGTTTTTT.

This CDR3 reads CASSELMRIGGSGNTIYF. DNA for the CDR3: TGTGCCAGCAGTGAATTAATGCGGATCGGGGGGTCAGGAAACACCATATATTTT. The chain has TRBV6-1 and TRBJ1-3, with D maybe TRBD1 (5 bases). The CDR3 length is 18 residues. Germline lookup yields CDR1 MNHNS and CDR2 SASEGT. V was clipped by 2 bases and J by 4 bases, with 21 bases between them.

The V and J genes are TRBV27 and TRBJ2-7; D gene uncertain. The V gene's germline CDR1 is MNHEY and CDR2 SMNVEV (reference sequence). Trimming shortened V by 2 bases and J by 3 bases, and 14 bases separated the two germline ends. This CDR3 spans 15 amino acids. CDR3 nucleotide sequence: TGTGCCAGCAGTTTAAGGGCAGGTGCCCTCTACGAGCAGTACTTC. Translating it yields CASSLRAGALYEQYF.

The chain is built from TRBV27 and TRBJ2-3; 7 nucleotides agree with TRBD2. Trimming took 3 bases from V and 1 from J; bases not matched to a gene: 7. CDR1 MNHEY and CDR2 SMNVEV come from the germline V gene (reference sequence). The CDR3 has 16 residues. The CDR3 DNA reads as TGTGCCAGCAGTTTTGAGAGGGCGGGGGGCACAGATACGCAGTATTTT. The encoded protein is CASSFERAGGTDTQYF.

In nucleotides, the CDR3 is TGTGCCAGCAGCTTAACGGGGGCCTCCTACAATGAGCAGTTCTTC. Amino acid sequence: CASSLTGASYNEQFF. J is TRBJ2-1 and V is TRBV7-3; possibly TRBD1 for D (6 bases). V was shortened by 0 bases and J by 0 bases, with 6 bases between the two germline ends. The germline V gene has CDR1 SGHTA and CDR2 FQGTGA. The CDR3 has 15 residues.

This chain links TRBV7-9 with TRBJ2-1, with TRBD1 identical over 7 bases. With 4 bases clipped from V and 8 bases from J, the junction kept 14 bases outside the gene matches. CDR1 and CDR2 (germline): SEHNR, FQNEAQ (reference sequence). CDR3 size: 16 residues. Written as DNA, the CDR3 is TGTGCCAGCAGCTACTACCCACCGACAGGGTCGGATGAGCAGTTCTTC. It specifies CASSYYPPTGSDEQFF.